This T cell receptor beta chain was recovered during a study of T cell changes during pregnancy in multiple sclerosis. This clone was seen just once. Generated by immunoSEQ multiplex PCR, the TCRdb table keeps only in-frame clones and is missing some. Among tens of thousands of clones, 89% were seen once, and the ten largest hold about 0.9%. The CDR3 has 15 amino acids. Trimming took off 3 bases at V and 2 bases at J, with 13 bases between the two ends. Per the germline V gene, CDR1 is KGHSH and CDR2 is LQKENI. The origin of this receptor is a female donor in good health, enrolled as a control in a pregnancy study. The specimen was peripheral blood, collected in the first trimester of pregnancy. This rearrangement joins TRBV18 to TRBJ2-5, with D possibly being TRBD1 (5 bases). CDR3 sequence: CASSPSGYSQETQYF. CDR3 nucleotide sequence: TGTGCCAGCTCACCCTCAGGGTACTCACAAGAGACCCAGTACTTC.